These 17 T cell receptor beta chains originate from one sample sequenced in a study of cytomegalovirus exposure and HLA in healthy donors. This PCR relied on a set of 60 Vbeta primers and 13 Jbeta primers. Sequenced by immunoSEQ multiplex PCR; TCRdb stores in-frame clones only, minus some. The sample has roughly 130,000 clones, roughly 69% seen once; the top ten hold approximately 2.6%. The sample taken for sequencing was PBMCs. The receptor source for this set is a human donor in good health.

The V call is TRBV18, the J call TRBJ1-1; 7 bases line up with TRBD1. V lost 4 bases to trimming and J lost 1 base; unmatched junction nucleotides: 3. The CDR3 covers 14 residues. Germline V lookup: CDR1 KGHSH, CDR2 LQKENI. CDR3 sequence reads: CASSLGQRNTEAFF. The CDR3 region has the DNA TGTGCCAGCTCACTGGGACAGAGGAACACTGAAGCTTTCTTT.

The rearrangement joins TRBV30 to TRBJ2-5; a weak D match, TRBD2 (5 bases). Looked up from germline, CDR1 is GTSNPN and CDR2 is SVGIG (reference sequence). V lost 8 bases, J lost 5 bases, and 9 bases lay in between. The CDR3 covers 10 residues. This CDR3 reads CAGGRETQYF. DNA for the CDR3: TGTGCCGGCGGGCGGGAGACCCAGTACTTC. The full variable domain, in which reference TRBV30 and TRBJ2-5 provide the parts outside the CDR3, is SQTIHQWPATLVQPVGSPLSLECTVEGTSNPNLYWYRQAAGRGLQLLFYSVGIGQISSEVPQNLSASRPQDRQFILSSKKLLLSDSGFYLCAGGRETQYFGPGTRLLVL.

The chain links TRBV30 to TRBJ1-4, with D possibly being TRBD1 (5 bases). The CDR3 is 12 residues long. V shed 7 bases and J shed 7 bases, with 13 bases lying between them. The V gene's germline CDR1 is GTSNPN and CDR2 SVGIG (reference sequence). Here the CDR3 DNA reads TGTGCCTTCGGGCTGGGGGGTGAAAAACTGTTTTTT. It translates to CAFGLGGEKLFF.

The V call is TRBV6-6, the J call TRBJ1-1; 7 bases fit TRBD1. Trimming at V came to 11 bases and at J to 1 base, leaving 4 bases not matched to a gene. CDR1 and CDR2 from the germline V gene are MNHNY and SVGAGI (reference sequence). The CDR3 runs 12 residues. CDR3 nucleotide sequence: TGTGCCTCGGGACAGACGAACACTGAAGCTTTCTTT. It translates to CASGQTNTEAFF.

The rearrangement joins TRBV7-2 to TRBJ2-2; 9 positions match TRBD2. J lost 3 bases, V lost 11 bases, and 10 bases had no gene match. CDR1 and CDR2 (germline): SGHTA, FQGNSA. There are 15 residues in the CDR3. CDR3 nucleotides: TGTGCCCGGGGAGCTAGCGGGGAATACACCGGGGAGCTGTTTTTT. It encodes CARGASGEYTGELFF.

For the CDR3, the DNA is TGCGCCAGCAGCCAAGATCCGGGGGTAACTGAAGCTTTCTTT. Translating it yields CASSQDPGVTEAFF. The chain employs TRBV4-1 and TRBJ1-1; maybe TRBD1 (5 bases). The CDR3 loop spans 14 amino acids. CDR1 and CDR2 (germline): MGHRA, YSYEKL. V lost 0 bases to trimming and J lost 5 bases, with 10 bases between them.

In this sample, this clone turned up a few times. The chain joins TRBV2 to TRBJ2-7, with 9 bases fitting TRBD2. Germline loops: CDR1 SNHLY, CDR2 FYNNEI. The CDR3 consists of 15 residues. CDR3 in DNA: TGTTCCAAAATGCGACTAGCGGCTGGGGGGGACGAGCAGTACTTC. Translating it yields CSKMRLAAGGDEQYF. The full variable domain, rest sourced from reference TRBV2 and TRBJ2-7, is EPEVTQTPSHQVTQMGQEVILRCVPISNHLYFYWYRQILGQKVEFLVSFYNNEISEKSEIFDDQFSVERPDGSNFTLKIRSTKLEDSAMYFCSKMRLAAGGDEQYFGPGTRLTVT.

This sequence joins TRBV19 and TRBJ2-1; TRBD2 agrees at 12 bases. This CDR3 is 16 amino acids long. Germline trimming cut 6 bases from V and 2 bases from J; bases unmatched to any gene: 5. CDR1 LNHDA and CDR2 SQIVND come from the germline V gene (reference sequence). The chain's CDR3 is CASRPTSGRPYNEQFF. The CDR3 nucleotides are TGTGCCAGTAGGCCAACTAGCGGGAGGCCCTACAATGAGCAGTTCTTC.

V is TRBV27 and J is TRBJ2-5, with 9 nucleotides matching TRBD1. Germline trimming cut 4 bases from V and 3 bases from J; bases unmatched to any gene: 6. The CDR3 has 15 amino acids. Looked up from germline, CDR1 is MNHEY and CDR2 is SMNVEV (reference sequence). The CDR3: CASSSLQGAKETQYF. CDR3 bases: TGTGCCAGCAGTTCCTTACAGGGGGCTAAAGAGACCCAGTACTTC.

The chain carries TRBV25-1 and TRBJ2-1, with TRBD2 identical over 11 bases. The CDR3 extends over 16 amino acids. CDR1 is MGHDK and CDR2 is SYGVNS in the germline V gene. With V trimmed by 3 bases and J by 1 base, 2 bases remained unmatched. This chain's CDR3 is CASSELAGGSYNEQFF. For the CDR3, the DNA is TGTGCCAGCAGTGAGTTAGCGGGAGGGTCCTACAATGAGCAGTTCTTC.

With respect to this clone: Other nucleotide sequences in the sample specify the same CDR3. This chain links TRBV15 with TRBJ1-2; D is possibly TRBD1 (6 bases). The CDR3 consists of 13 residues. Per the germline V gene, CDR1 is LNHNV and CDR2 is YYDKDF (reference sequence). Trimming removed 3 bases from V and 7 bases from J, with 12 bases in between. Here the CDR3 reads CATSRENRAGYTF. The CDR3 nucleotides read TGTGCCACCAGCAGGGAAAACAGGGCTGGCTACACCTTC.

This clone was seen at least ten times. This chain uses TRBV4-3 with TRBJ1-1; weak D call: TRBD1 (5 bases). The CDR3 contains 15 residues. Germline CDR1 is LGHNA and CDR2 is YSLEER. V lost 4 bases, J lost 2 bases, and 14 bases lay in between. The CDR3, as DNA: TGCGCCAGCAGCCCGACCTTTGACAGTAACACTGAAGCTTTCTTT. As protein: CASSPTFDSNTEAFF.

The V gene is TRBV7-2, the J gene TRBJ2-7; the match to TRBD2 covers 9 bases. The V segment lost 6 bases and the J segment 3 bases; nucleotides outside the gene matches: 6. The CDR3 is 14 amino acids. CDR1 is SGHTA and CDR2 is FQGNSA in the germline V gene. The CDR3 DNA follows: TGTGCCAGCAGGGAGGGACTAGCCTTCTACGAGCAGTACTTC. This codes for CASREGLAFYEQYF.

This clone is labeled as medium-sized (0.01 to 0.1%). This chain uses TRBV5-1 with TRBJ1-1; D ambiguous. The CDR3 runs 13 residues. V lost 2 bases and J 1 base, leaving 6 bases between the germline ends. The germline V gene has CDR1 SGHRS and CDR2 YFSETQ. The CDR3 loop is CASSFSGNTEAFF. The CDR3 DNA reads as TGCGCCAGCAGCTTTTCGGGGAACACTGAAGCTTTCTTT. Using reference TRBV5-1 and TRBJ1-1 for the parts outside the CDR3, the full variable domain is KAGVTQTPRYLIKTRGQQVTLSCSPISGHRSVSWYQQTPGQGLQFLFEYFSETQRNKGNFPGRFSGRQFSNSRSEMNVSTLELGDSALYLCASSFSGNTEAFFGQGTRLTVV.

The chain joins TRBV7-2 to TRBJ1-2; 8 bases are shared with TRBD1. The V gene end was trimmed by 1 base and the J gene end by 7 bases; junction bases not matched to a gene: 5. The CDR3 extends over 14 amino acids. Germline CDR1 is SGHTA and CDR2 is FQGNSA. CDR3: CASSLGAGGSGYTF. The CDR3 DNA reads TGTGCCAGCAGCTTAGGGGCAGGGGGCTCTGGCTACACCTTC.

This chain uses TRBV30 with TRBJ1-1, with D possibly matching TRBD1 (5 bases). The CDR3 spans 14 residues. The V end lost 4 bases, the J end lost 5 bases, and 17 bases lay between the germline ends. The germline gives CDR1 GTSNPN, CDR2 SVGIG (reference sequence). CDR3 nucleotides: TGTGCCTGGAACTATGGGGCACGGTCGACTGAAGCTTTCTTT. Its translation: CAWNYGARSTEAFF.

The rearrangement joins TRBV7-3 to TRBJ2-2; tentatively, D is TRBD2 (5 bases). Germline V gene lookup returns CDR1 SGHTA and CDR2 FQGTGA. The CDR3 totals 13 residues. V was clipped by 5 bases and J by 5 bases, with 9 bases between them. CDR3 in DNA: TGTGCCAGCAGCCGACCGGGGACCGGGGAGCTGTTTTTT. This translates into CASSRPGTGELFF.